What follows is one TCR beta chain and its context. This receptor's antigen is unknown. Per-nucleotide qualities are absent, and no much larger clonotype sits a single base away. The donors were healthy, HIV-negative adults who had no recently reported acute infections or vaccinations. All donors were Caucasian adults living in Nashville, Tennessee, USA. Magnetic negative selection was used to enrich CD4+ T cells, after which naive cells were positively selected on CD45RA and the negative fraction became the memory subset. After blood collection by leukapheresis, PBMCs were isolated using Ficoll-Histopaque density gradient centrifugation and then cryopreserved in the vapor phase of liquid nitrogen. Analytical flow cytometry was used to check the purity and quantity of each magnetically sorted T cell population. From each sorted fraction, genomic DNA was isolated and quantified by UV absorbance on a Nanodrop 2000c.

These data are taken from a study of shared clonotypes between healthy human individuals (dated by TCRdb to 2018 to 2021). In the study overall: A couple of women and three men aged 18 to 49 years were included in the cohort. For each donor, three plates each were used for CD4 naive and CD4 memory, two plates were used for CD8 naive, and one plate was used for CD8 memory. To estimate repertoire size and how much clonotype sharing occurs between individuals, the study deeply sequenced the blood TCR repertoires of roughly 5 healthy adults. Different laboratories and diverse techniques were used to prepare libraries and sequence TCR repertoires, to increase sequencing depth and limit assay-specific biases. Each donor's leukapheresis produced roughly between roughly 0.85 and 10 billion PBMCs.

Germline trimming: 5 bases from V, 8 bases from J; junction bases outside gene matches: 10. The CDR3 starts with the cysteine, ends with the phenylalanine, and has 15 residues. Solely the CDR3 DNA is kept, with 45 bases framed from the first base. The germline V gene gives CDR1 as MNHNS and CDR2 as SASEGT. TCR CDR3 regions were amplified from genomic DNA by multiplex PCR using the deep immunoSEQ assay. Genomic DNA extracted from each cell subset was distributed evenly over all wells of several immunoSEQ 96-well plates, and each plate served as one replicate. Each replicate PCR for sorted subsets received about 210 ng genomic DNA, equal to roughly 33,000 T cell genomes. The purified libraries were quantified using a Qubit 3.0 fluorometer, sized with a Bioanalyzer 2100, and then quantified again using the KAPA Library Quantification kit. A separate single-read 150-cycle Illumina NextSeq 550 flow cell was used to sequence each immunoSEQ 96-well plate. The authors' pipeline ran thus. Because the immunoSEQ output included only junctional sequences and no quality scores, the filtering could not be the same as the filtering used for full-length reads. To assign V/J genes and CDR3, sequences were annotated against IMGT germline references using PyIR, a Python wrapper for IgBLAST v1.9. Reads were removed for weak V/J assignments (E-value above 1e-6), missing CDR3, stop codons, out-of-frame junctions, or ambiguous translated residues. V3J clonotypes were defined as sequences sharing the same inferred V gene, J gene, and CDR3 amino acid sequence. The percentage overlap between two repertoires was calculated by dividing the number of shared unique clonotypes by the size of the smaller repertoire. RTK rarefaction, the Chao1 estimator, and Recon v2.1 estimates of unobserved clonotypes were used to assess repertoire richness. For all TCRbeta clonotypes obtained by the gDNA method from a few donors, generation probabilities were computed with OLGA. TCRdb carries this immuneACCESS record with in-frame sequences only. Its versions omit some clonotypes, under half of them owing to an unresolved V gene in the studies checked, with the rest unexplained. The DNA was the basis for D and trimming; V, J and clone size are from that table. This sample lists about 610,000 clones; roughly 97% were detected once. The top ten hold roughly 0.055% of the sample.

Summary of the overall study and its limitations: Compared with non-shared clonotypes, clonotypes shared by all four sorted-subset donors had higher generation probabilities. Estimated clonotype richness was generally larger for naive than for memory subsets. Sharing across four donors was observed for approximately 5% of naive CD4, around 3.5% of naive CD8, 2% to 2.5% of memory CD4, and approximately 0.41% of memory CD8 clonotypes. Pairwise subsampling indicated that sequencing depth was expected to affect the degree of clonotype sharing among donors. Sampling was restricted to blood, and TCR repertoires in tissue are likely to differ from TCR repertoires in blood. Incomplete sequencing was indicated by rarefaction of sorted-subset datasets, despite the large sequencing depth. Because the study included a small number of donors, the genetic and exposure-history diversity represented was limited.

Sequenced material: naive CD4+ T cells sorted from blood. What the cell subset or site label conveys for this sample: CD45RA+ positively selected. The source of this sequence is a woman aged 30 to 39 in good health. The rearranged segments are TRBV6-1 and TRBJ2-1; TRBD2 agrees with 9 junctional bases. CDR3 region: CASSSGTSIGDEQFF. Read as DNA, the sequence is TGTGCCAGCAGTTCCGGGACTAGCATTGGGGATGAGCAGTTCTTC.